This paragraph covers one TCR beta chain sequence. This record comes from a study of blood T cell repertoires in COVID-19. Assay: immunoSEQ multiplex PCR; the TCRdb copy retains only in-frame clones and omits some. The repertoire holds 130,000 to 150,000 clones, with 88% as singletons. The CDR3 extends over 18 amino acids. Trimming left V 7 bases short and J 0 bases short, with 25 bases between. Per germline, CDR1 LGHDT and CDR2 YNNKEL (reference sequence). This sequence joins TRBV3-1 (or the pseudogene TRBV3-2) and TRBJ2-7; D is unclear. The sequencing input was PBMCs or T cells enriched from blood (not recorded which). This sequence originates from a woman aged 25-40 years with acute COVID-19. In DNA form, the CDR3 reads TGTGCCAGCACCCAGTCTCCTCATCCGCGTGAGAGCTCCTACGAGCAGTACTTC. Translated, it gives CASTQSPHPRESSYEQYF.